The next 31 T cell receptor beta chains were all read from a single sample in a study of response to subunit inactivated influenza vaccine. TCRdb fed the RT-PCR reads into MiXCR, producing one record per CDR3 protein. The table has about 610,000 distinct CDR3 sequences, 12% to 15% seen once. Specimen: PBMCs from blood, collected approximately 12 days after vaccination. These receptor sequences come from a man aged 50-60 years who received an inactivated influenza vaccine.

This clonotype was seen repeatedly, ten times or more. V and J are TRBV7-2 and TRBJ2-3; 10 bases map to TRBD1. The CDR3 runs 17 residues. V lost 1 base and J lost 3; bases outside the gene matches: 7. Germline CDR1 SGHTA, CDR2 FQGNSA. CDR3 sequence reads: CASSLGQGALGTDTQYF. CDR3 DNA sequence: TGTGCCAGCAGCTTAGGACAGGGGGCGCTCGGGACAGATACGCAGTATTTT.

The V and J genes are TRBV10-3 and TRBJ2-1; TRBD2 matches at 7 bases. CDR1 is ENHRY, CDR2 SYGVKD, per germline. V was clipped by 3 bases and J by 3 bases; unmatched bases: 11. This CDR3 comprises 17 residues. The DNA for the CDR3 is TGTGCCATCAGTGATGCTTTGGGAGGGGCGAACTACAATGAGCAGTTCTTC. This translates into CAISDALGGANYNEQFF.

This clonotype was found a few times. The CDR3 DNA reads as TGTGCCAGCTCACCACCTGAGAGGAAAGAGACCCAGTACTTC. Amino acids: CASSPPERKETQYF. The chain employs TRBV18 and TRBJ2-5; unclear D gene. Trimming took 0 bases from V and 3 from J, leaving 8 bases between them. In germline, CDR1 is KGHSH, CDR2 LQKENI. The CDR3 runs 14 residues. Full variable domain (outside the CDR3, taken from reference TRBV18 and TRBJ2-5): NAGVMQNPRHLVRRRGQEARLRCSPMKGHSHVYWYRQLPEEGLKFMVYLQKENIIDESGMPKERFSAEFPKEGPSILRIQQVVRGDSAAYFCASSPPERKETQYFGPGTRLLVL.

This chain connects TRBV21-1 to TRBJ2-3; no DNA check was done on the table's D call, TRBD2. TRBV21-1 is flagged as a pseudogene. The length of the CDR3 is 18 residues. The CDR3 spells CASSKVGAGGLITDTQYF. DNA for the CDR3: TGTGCCAGCAGCAAAGTAGGAGCGGGGGGGCTGATCACAGATACGCAGTATTTT.

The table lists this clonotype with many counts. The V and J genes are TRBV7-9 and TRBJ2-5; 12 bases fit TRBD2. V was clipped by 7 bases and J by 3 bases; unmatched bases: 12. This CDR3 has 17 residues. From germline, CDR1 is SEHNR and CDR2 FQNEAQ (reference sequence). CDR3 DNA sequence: TGTGCCAGCAACAACCGACTAGCGGGAGAGGTAGAAGAGACCCAGTACTTC. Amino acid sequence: CASNNRLAGEVEETQYF.

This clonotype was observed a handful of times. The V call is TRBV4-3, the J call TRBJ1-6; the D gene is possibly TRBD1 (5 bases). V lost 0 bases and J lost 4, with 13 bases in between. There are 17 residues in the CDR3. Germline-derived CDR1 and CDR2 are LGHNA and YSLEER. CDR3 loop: CASSQDIRAEYNSPLHF. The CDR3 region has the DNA TGCGCCAGCAGCCAAGATATCAGGGCCGAGTATAATTCACCCCTCCACTTT.

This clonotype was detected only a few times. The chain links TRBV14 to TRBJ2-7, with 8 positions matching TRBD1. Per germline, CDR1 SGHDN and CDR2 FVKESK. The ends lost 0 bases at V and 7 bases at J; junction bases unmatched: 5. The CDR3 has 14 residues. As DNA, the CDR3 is TGTGCCAGCAGCCAAGATTCCTGGGACAGGGAGCAGTACTTC. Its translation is CASSQDSWDREQYF.

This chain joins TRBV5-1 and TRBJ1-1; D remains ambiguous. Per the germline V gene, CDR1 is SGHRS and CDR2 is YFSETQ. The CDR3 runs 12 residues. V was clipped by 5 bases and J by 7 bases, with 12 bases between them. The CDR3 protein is CASRSLPNEAFF. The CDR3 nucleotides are TGCGCCAGCAGGTCGCTCCCAAATGAAGCTTTCTTT.

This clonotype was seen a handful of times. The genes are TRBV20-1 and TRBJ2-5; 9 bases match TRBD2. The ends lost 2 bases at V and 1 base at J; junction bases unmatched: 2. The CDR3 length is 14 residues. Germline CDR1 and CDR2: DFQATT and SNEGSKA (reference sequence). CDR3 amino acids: CSARPTSGQETQYF. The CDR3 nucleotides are TGCAGTGCTAGACCGACTAGCGGCCAAGAGACCCAGTACTTC.

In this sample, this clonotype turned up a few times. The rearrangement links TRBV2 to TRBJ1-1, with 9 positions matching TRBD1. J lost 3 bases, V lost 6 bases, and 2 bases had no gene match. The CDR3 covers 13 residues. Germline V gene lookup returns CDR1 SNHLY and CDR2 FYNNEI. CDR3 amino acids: CASRRQGDTEAFF. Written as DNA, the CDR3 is TGTGCCAGCAGACGACAGGGGGACACTGAAGCTTTCTTT.

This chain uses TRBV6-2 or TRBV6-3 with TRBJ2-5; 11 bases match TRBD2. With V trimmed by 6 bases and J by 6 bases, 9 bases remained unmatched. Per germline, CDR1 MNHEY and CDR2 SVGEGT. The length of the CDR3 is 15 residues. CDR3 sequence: CASRSIAGGPQTQYF. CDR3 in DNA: TGTGCCAGCAGATCAATAGCGGGAGGGCCTCAGACCCAGTACTTC.

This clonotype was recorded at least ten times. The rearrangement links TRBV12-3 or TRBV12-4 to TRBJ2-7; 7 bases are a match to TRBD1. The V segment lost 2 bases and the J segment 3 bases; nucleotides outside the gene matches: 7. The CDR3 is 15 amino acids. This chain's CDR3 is CASSLMGQSNYEQYF. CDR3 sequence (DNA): TGTGCCAGCAGTTTAATGGGACAGTCCAACTACGAGCAGTACTTC.

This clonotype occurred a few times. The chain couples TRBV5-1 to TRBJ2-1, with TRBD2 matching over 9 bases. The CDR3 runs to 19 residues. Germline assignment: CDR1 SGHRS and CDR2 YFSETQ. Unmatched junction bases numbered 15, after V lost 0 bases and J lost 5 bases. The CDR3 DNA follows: TGCGCCAGCAGCTTGGAGCGAGCGGGAGGCCTAAAACGGAACAATGAGCAGTTCTTC. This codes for CASSLERAGGLKRNNEQFF.

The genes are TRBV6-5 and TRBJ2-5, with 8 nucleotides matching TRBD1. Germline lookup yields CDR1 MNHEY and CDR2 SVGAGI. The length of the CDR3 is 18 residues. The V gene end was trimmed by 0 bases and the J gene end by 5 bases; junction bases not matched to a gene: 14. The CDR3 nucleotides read TGTGCCAGCAGTTACTCCCCCTGGCAGGGGGCGAGTGGTGAGACCCAGTACTTC. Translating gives CASSYSPWQGASGETQYF.

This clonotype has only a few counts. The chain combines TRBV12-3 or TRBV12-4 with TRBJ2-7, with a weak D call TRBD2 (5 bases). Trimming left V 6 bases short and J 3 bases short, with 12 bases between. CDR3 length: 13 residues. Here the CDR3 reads CASRRATDYEQYF. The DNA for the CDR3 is TGTGCCAGCAGGCGGGCCACCGACTACGAGCAGTACTTC.

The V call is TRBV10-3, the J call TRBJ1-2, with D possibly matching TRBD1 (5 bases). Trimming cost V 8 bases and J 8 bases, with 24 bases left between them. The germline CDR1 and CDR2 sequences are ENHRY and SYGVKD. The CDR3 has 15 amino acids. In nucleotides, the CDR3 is TGTGCCATCGAGTCGGGGCCAGCCGACGCTAGGGGCTACACCTTC. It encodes CAIESGPADARGYTF.

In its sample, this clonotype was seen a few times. The CDR3 spells CSVGRSANTGELFF. CDR3 bases: TGCAGCGTTGGCAGGAGCGCGAACACCGGGGAGCTGTTTTTT. The V gene is TRBV29-1, the J gene TRBJ2-2; D call uncertain. The V gene lost 4 bases and the J gene lost 0 bases, with 9 bases spanning the gap. This CDR3 comprises 14 residues. Germline lookup yields CDR1 SQVTM and CDR2 ANQGSEA.

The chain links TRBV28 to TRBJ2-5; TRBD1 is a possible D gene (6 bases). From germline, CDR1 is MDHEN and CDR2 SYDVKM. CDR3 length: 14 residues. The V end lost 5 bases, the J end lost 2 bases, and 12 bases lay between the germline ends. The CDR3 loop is CASSRDRLQETQYF. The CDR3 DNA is TGTGCCAGCAGTCGCGACAGGTTACAAGAGACCCAGTACTTC. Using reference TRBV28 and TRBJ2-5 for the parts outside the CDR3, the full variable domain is DVKVTQSSRYLVKRTGEKVFLECVQDMDHENMFWYRQDPGLGLRLIYFSYDVKMKEKGDIPEGYSVSREKKERFSLILESASTNQTSMYLCASSRDRLQETQYFGPGTRLLVL.

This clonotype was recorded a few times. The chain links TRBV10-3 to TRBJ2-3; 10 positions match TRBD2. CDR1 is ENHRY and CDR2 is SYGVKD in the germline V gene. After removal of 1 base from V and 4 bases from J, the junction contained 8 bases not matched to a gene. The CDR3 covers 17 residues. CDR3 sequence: CAISEFRSSGSSDTQYF. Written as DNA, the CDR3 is TGTGCCATCAGTGAGTTCAGGTCTAGCGGGAGCTCAGATACGCAGTATTTT.

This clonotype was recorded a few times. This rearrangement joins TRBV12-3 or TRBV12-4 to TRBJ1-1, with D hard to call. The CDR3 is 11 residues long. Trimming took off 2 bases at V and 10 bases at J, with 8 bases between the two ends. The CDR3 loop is CASSLNAVAFF. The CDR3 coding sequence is TGTGCCAGCAGTTTAAACGCGGTAGCTTTCTTT.

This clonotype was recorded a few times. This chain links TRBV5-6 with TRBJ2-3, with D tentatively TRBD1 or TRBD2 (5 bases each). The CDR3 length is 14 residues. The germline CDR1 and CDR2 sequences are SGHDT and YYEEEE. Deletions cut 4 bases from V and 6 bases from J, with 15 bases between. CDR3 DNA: TGTGCCAGCAGCGTGCCCCCGGGACGGGATACGCAGTATTTT. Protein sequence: CASSVPPGRDTQYF.

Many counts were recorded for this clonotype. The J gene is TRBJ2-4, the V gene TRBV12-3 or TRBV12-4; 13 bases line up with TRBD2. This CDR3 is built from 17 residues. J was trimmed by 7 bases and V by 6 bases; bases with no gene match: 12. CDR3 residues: CASRLTSGRAGGNIQYF. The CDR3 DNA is TGTGCCAGCAGGCTTACTAGCGGGAGGGCCGGGGGGAACATTCAGTACTTC.

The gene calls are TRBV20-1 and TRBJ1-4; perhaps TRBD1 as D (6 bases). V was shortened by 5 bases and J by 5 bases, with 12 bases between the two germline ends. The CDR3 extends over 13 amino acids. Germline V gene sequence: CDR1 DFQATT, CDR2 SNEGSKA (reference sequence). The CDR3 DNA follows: TGCAGTGCTCCGGACAGTACAAATGAAAAACTGTTTTTT. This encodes CSAPDSTNEKLFF.

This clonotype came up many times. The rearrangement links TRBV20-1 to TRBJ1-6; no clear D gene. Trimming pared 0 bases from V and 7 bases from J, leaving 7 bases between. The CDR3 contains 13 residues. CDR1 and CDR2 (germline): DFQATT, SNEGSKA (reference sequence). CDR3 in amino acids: CSARDFPNSPLHF. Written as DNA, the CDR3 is TGCAGTGCTAGAGATTTTCCAAATTCACCCCTCCACTTT.

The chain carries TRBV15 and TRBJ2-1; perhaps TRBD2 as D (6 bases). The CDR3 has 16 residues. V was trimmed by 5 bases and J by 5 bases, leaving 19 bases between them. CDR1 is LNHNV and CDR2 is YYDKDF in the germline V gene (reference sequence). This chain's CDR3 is CATSLFGRQRNNEQFF. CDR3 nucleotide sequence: TGTGCCACCAGCCTTTTCGGGAGACAGAGAAACAATGAGCAGTTCTTC.

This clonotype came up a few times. In DNA, the CDR3 is TGCGCCAGCAGCTTGGGTTTTTGGGACAGGCGCTCTGGGGCCAACGTCCTGACTTTC. It encodes CASSLGFWDRRSGANVLTF. This chain uses TRBV5-1 with TRBJ2-6; 8 bases agree with TRBD1. V shed 0 bases, J shed 0 bases, and the junction held 8 bases outside the gene matches. Germline loops: CDR1 SGHRS, CDR2 YFSETQ. The CDR3 is 19 residues long.

The DNA of the CDR3 is TGTGCCAGCAGCTTGGAGACAGGGGGGTACGAGCAGTACTTC. Translation: CASSLETGGYEQYF. This chain connects TRBV5-6 to TRBJ2-7, with 9 bases matching TRBD1. J was trimmed by 4 bases and V by 0 bases; bases with no gene match: 2. CDR1 is SGHDT and CDR2 is YYEEEE in the germline V gene. The CDR3 spans 14 residues. The whole variable domain, filled in from reference TRBV5-6 and TRBJ2-7, reads DAGVTQSPTHLIKTRGQQVTLRCSPKSGHDTVSWYQQALGQGPQFIFQYYEEEERQRGNFPDRFSGHQFPNYSSELNVNALLLGDSALYLCASSLETGGYEQYFGPGTRLTVT.

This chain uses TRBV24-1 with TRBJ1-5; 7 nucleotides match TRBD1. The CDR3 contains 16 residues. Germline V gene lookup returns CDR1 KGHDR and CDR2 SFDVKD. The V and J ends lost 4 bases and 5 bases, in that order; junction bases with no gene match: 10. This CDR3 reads CATSDSGEGAHQPQHF. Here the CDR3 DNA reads TGTGCCACCAGTGACTCCGGGGAGGGGGCCCATCAGCCCCAGCATTTT.

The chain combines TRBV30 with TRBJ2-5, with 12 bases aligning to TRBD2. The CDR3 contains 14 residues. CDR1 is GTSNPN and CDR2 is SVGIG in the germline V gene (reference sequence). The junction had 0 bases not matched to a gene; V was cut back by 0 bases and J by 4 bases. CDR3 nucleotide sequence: TGTGCCTGGAGTGTACTAGCGGGAGGAGAGACCCAGTACTTC. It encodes CAWSVLAGGETQYF.

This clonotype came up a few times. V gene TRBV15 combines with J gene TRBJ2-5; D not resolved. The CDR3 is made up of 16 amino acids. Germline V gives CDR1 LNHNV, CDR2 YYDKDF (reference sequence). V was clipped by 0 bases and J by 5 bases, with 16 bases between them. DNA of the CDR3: TGTGCCACCAGCAGAGATCCCGTTAGTGCAAGGGAGACCCAGTACTTC. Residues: CATSRDPVSARETQYF.

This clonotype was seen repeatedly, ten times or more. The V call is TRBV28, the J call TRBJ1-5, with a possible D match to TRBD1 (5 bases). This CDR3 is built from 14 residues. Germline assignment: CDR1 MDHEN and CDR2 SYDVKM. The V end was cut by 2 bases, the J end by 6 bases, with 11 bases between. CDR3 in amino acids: CASSLLGLGQPQHF. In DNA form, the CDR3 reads TGTGCCAGCAGTTTACTGGGGCTTGGTCAGCCCCAGCATTTT. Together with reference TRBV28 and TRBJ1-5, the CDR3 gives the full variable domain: DVKVTQSSRYLVKRTGEKVFLECVQDMDHENMFWYRQDPGLGLRLIYFSYDVKMKEKGDIPEGYSVSREKKERFSLILESASTNQTSMYLCASSLLGLGQPQHFGDGTRLSIL.